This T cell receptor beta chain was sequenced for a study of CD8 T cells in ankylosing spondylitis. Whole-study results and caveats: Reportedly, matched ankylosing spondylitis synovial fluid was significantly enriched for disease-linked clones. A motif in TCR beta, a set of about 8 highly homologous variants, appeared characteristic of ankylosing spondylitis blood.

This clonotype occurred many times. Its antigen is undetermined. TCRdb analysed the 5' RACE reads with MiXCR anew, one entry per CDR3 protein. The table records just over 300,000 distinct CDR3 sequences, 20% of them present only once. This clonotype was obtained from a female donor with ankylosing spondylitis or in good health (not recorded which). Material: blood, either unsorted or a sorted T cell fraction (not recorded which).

The CDR3 sequence: CSGGESTNYGYTF. In nucleotides, the CDR3 is TGCAGCGGGGGGGAGAGTACAAACTATGGCTACACCTTC. The chain joins TRBV29-1 to TRBJ1-2; D is perhaps TRBD1 (5 bases). Per the germline V gene, CDR1 is SQVTM and CDR2 is ANQGSEA. Trimming stripped 7 bases from V and 2 bases from J, with 14 bases between. CDR3 length: 13 residues. The full variable domain, rest sourced from reference TRBV29-1 and TRBJ1-2, is SAVISQKPSRDICQRGTSLTIQCQVDSQVTMMFWYRQQPGQSLTLIATANQGSEATYESGFVIDKFPISRPNLTFSTLTVSNMSPEDSSIYLCSGGESTNYGYTFGSGTRLTVV.